The 23 T cell receptor beta chains given below trace back to one sample, sequenced in a study of blood T cell repertoires in COVID-19. Assay used: immunoSEQ multiplex PCR; TCRdb lists only in-frame clones, some missing. The sample consists of approximately 670,000 clones, approximately 90% of them appearing once. The material sequenced was peripheral blood. Receptors were obtained from a woman younger than 30 with acute or convalescent COVID-19.

The CDR3 bases are TGTGCCAGCAGCTCGACAGGGGCGGAAAAACTGTTTTTT. Protein: CASSSTGAEKLFF. The V and J genes are TRBV13 and TRBJ1-4; TRBD1 matches 8 bases. Germline V CDR1 and CDR2: PRHDT, FYEKMQ (reference sequence). With V trimmed by 4 bases and J by 8 bases, 3 bases remained unmatched. This CDR3 is built from 13 residues. Full variable domain (outside the CDR3, taken from reference TRBV13 and TRBJ1-4): AAGVIQSPRHLIKEKRETATLKCYPIPRHDTVYWYQQGPGQDPQFLISFYEKMQSDKGSIPDRFSAQQFSDYHSELNMSSLELGDSALYFCASSSTGAEKLFFGSGTQLSVL.

This rearrangement joins TRBV7-8 to TRBJ2-1; the D gene is possibly TRBD1 (6 bases). Trimming took 5 bases from V and 2 from J, leaving 16 bases between them. Germline V gene lookup returns CDR1 SGHVS and CDR2 FQNEAQ. The CDR3 sequence is 16 residues long. The CDR3: CASSRRWTDTYNEQFF. The CDR3 DNA reads as TGTGCCAGCAGCCGAAGATGGACAGATACCTACAATGAGCAGTTCTTC. The variable domain in full, completed from reference TRBV7-8 and TRBJ2-1, reads GAGVSQSPRYKVAKRGQDVALRCDPISGHVSLFWYQQALGQGPEFLTYFQNEAQLDKSGLPSDRFFAERPEGSVSTLKIQRTQQEDSAVYLCASSRRWTDTYNEQFFGPGTRLTVL.

The chain couples TRBV7-9 to TRBJ1-4; D is unresolved. Germline CDR1 reads SEHNR; CDR2 reads FQNEAQ (reference sequence). Trimming took 5 bases from V and 5 from J, leaving 18 bases between them. This CDR3 spans 16 amino acids. The CDR3 here is CASSPPGPRGNEKLFF. The CDR3 DNA is TGTGCCAGCAGCCCTCCGGGCCCCCGGGGAAATGAAAAACTGTTTTTT.

The V gene is TRBV3-1 (or the pseudogene TRBV3-2), the J gene TRBJ1-2; possibly TRBD1 for D (6 bases). CDR1 is LGHDT, CDR2 YNNKEL, per germline (reference sequence). Trimming cost V 0 bases and J 6 bases, with 11 bases left between them. CDR3 size: 14 residues. CDR3 in DNA: TGTGCCAGCAGCCAAGATGAGGGGGTCGATGGCTACACCTTC. Translating gives CASSQDEGVDGYTF.

V gene TRBV19 combines with J gene TRBJ1-4; D ambiguous. V was cut by 6 bases and J by 5 bases, with 16 bases left in between. This CDR3 region has 15 residues. Germline V CDR1 and CDR2: LNHDA, SQIVND (reference sequence). The CDR3 coding sequence is TGTGCCAGTAGCCACCCGAGGAGGGAGAATGAAAAACTGTTTTTT. Translating it yields CASSHPRRENEKLFF.

The chain couples TRBV29-1 to TRBJ1-2, with a weak D call TRBD1 (6 bases). This CDR3 contains 12 residues. CDR1 is SQVTM, CDR2 ANQGSEA, per germline. Trimming removed 7 bases at V and 8 bases at J, with 17 bases between. DNA for the CDR3: TGCAGCGCTCAGCGGGACATAGGGGGCTACACCTTC. This translates into CSAQRDIGGYTF.

This sequence joins TRBV7-9 and TRBJ2-7; a possible D gene is TRBD2 (6 bases). CDR3 length equals 16 residues. Germline-derived CDR1 and CDR2 are SEHNR and FQNEAQ (reference sequence). V was cut by 5 bases and J by 3 bases, with 20 bases left in between. CDR3 protein: CASSPNWQGGLYEQYF. As DNA, the CDR3 is TGTGCCAGCAGCCCGAACTGGCAGGGAGGTCTCTACGAGCAGTACTTC. Full variable domain (rest looked up from reference TRBV7-9 and TRBJ2-7): DTGVSQNPRHKITKRGQNVTFRCDPISEHNRLYWYRQTLGQGPEFLTYFQNEAQLEKSRLLSDRFSAERPKGSFSTLEIQRTEQGDSAMYLCASSPNWQGGLYEQYFGPGTRLTVT.

The gene calls are TRBV7-2 and TRBJ1-4, with 10 nucleotides matching TRBD1. The CDR3 is made up of 15 amino acids. Germline loops: CDR1 SGHTA, CDR2 FQGNSA. J gave up 8 bases and V 1 base, and 4 bases lay outside the gene matches. The CDR3 spells CASSLGGTGDEKLFF. CDR3 nucleotides: TGTGCCAGCAGCTTAGGCGGGACAGGGGACGAAAAACTGTTTTTT.

The chain has TRBV3-1 (or the pseudogene TRBV3-2) and TRBJ1-2; 9 nucleotides align to TRBD1. V lost 6 bases, J lost 5 bases, and 7 bases stayed unmatched. The germline V gene has CDR1 LGHDT and CDR2 YNNKEL (reference sequence). There are 14 residues in the CDR3. This CDR3 reads CASRRTGAPYGYTF. For the CDR3, the DNA is TGTGCCAGCAGGCGGACAGGGGCCCCATATGGCTACACCTTC.

V is TRBV5-1 and J is TRBJ2-1; TRBD2 matches 11 bases. The CDR3 covers 15 residues. From germline, CDR1 is SGHRS and CDR2 YFSETQ. J lost 7 bases, V lost 4 bases, and 7 bases had no gene match. The CDR3 nucleotides read TGCGCCAGCAGCCTCCTAGCGGGGGGCCAGAATGAGCAGTTCTTC. Protein sequence: CASSLLAGGQNEQFF. Full variable domain (remainder filled in from reference TRBV5-1 and TRBJ2-1): KAGVTQTPRYLIKTRGQQVTLSCSPISGHRSVSWYQQTPGQGLQFLFEYFSETQRNKGNFPGRFSGRQFSNSRSEMNVSTLELGDSALYLCASSLLAGGQNEQFFGPGTRLTVL.

The rearrangement links TRBV5-4 to TRBJ1-2; no clear D. V lost 2 bases, J lost 4 bases, and 12 bases lay in between. The germline V gene encodes CDR1 SGHNT and CDR2 YYREEE (reference sequence). The CDR3 consists of 14 residues. The chain's CDR3 is CASSFEGSGYGYTF. The CDR3 DNA follows: TGTGCCAGCAGCTTTGAGGGCTCAGGCTATGGCTACACCTTC.

The genes are TRBV2 and TRBJ1-4; no reliable D call. Germline assignment: CDR1 SNHLY and CDR2 FYNNEI. The germline V and J ends were trimmed by 1 base and 4 bases, with 22 bases remaining between them. CDR3 length: 19 residues. CDR3 residues: CASSEVGWTSFPINEKLFF. The CDR3 coding sequence is TGTGCCAGCAGTGAAGTGGGTTGGACTTCATTCCCAATTAATGAAAAACTGTTTTTT.

The chain joins TRBV15 to TRBJ2-2, with 11 nucleotides matching TRBD1. Germline trimming cut 5 bases from V and 5 bases from J; bases unmatched to any gene: 10. Germline lookup yields CDR1 LNHNV and CDR2 YYDKDF (reference sequence). This CDR3 contains 17 residues. Written as DNA, the CDR3 is TGTGCCACCAGCTTATCTATGGGACAGGGGGGAACCGGGGAGCTGTTTTTT. This sequence encodes CATSLSMGQGGTGELFF.

The chain joins TRBV18 to TRBJ1-4, with 9 positions matching TRBD1. Trimming took 5 bases from V and 4 from J; bases not matched to a gene: 5. The germline CDR1 and CDR2 sequences are KGHSH and LQKENI. The CDR3 covers 15 residues. The DNA for the CDR3 is TGTGCCAGCTCATATACGGACAGGGGTAATGAAAAACTGTTTTTT. Protein product: CASSYTDRGNEKLFF.

J is TRBJ2-7 and V is TRBV5-1; 8 bases fit TRBD1. J lost 1 base, V lost 1 base, and 4 bases had no gene match. This CDR3 region has 15 residues. CDR1 is SGHRS, CDR2 YFSETQ, per germline. In nucleotides, the CDR3 is TGCGCCAGCAGCTTGCACACAGGGGGTTCCTACGAGCAGTACTTC. This translates into CASSLHTGGSYEQYF.

The chain is built from TRBV9 and TRBJ2-1; 13 positions match TRBD2. The germline gives CDR1 SGDLS, CDR2 YYNGEE. This CDR3 region has 19 residues. J lost 5 bases, V lost 0 bases, and 11 bases had no gene match. The CDR3 sequence: CASSVEGLLAGGPNNEQFF. The CDR3 nucleotides read TGTGCCAGCAGCGTAGAAGGCCTACTAGCGGGGGGGCCGAACAATGAGCAGTTCTTC.

This clone was detected only once. The chain uses TRBV9 and TRBJ2-5, with D possibly TRBD1 on 6 matching bases. The CDR3 length is 13 residues. V dropped 2 bases and J dropped 5 bases, with 10 bases sitting between them. CDR1 is SGDLS and CDR2 is YYNGEE in the germline V gene. The CDR3 loop is CASSVRQAETQYF. The CDR3 region has the DNA TGTGCCAGCAGCGTGCGACAGGCGGAGACCCAGTACTTC.

This chain uses TRBV7-8 with TRBJ1-4; D not resolved. The CDR3 is 15 residues long. Germline CDR1 and CDR2: SGHVS and FQNEAQ. Trimming took off 4 bases at V and 0 bases at J, with 9 bases between the two ends. CDR3 sequence reads: CASSSLAATNEKLFF. CDR3 nucleotide sequence: TGTGCCAGCAGCTCTTTAGCCGCAACTAATGAAAAACTGTTTTTT.

The table lists this clone with a few counts. The chain employs TRBV25-1 and TRBJ1-2; D not certain. The CDR3 consists of 13 residues. V gave up 4 bases and J gave up 4 bases, with 10 bases separating them. Germline V gene lookup returns CDR1 MGHDK and CDR2 SYGVNS. The DNA of the CDR3 is TGTGCCAGCAGTGGTCGAAGAGTCTATGGCTACACCTTC. Translating it yields CASSGRRVYGYTF.

J is TRBJ1-1 and V is TRBV5-1; D perhaps matches TRBD1 (5 bases). Germline assignment: CDR1 SGHRS and CDR2 YFSETQ. The CDR3 has 13 amino acids. The ends were cut back, 0 bases at V and 4 bases at J, with 7 bases in the middle. The CDR3 spells CASSLGRATEAFF. The CDR3 nucleotides read TGCGCCAGCAGCTTGGGCAGGGCCACTGAAGCTTTCTTT.

The chain uses TRBV4-1 and TRBJ2-7, with 7 bases lining up with TRBD2. The CDR3 totals 17 residues. Germline trimming cut 0 bases from V and 0 bases from J; bases unmatched to any gene: 8. Germline CDR1 is MGHRA and CDR2 is YSYEKL. The CDR3 is CASSQDGGSLSSYEQYF. DNA for the CDR3: TGCGCCAGCAGCCAAGACGGGGGGTCCCTTAGCTCCTACGAGCAGTACTTC.

The chain joins TRBV23-1 to TRBJ1-1; no clear D. TRBV23-1 is given ORF status, its function remaining uncertain. Trimming stripped 6 bases from V and 1 base from J, with 9 bases between. This CDR3 comprises 13 residues. CDR3 region: CASRWTENTEAFF. The CDR3 bases are TGCGCCAGCAGGTGGACTGAGAACACTGAAGCTTTCTTT.

This clone was found a few times. J is TRBJ2-6 and V is TRBV2; possible D gene TRBD1, 5 bases. This CDR3 spans 16 amino acids. In germline, CDR1 is SNHLY, CDR2 FYNNEI. V shed 7 bases and J shed 0 bases, with 13 bases lying between them. The CDR3 DNA is TGTGCCAGCACGCGACAGCAGAGCTCTGGGGCCAACGTCCTGACTTTC. This codes for CASTRQQSSGANVLTF.